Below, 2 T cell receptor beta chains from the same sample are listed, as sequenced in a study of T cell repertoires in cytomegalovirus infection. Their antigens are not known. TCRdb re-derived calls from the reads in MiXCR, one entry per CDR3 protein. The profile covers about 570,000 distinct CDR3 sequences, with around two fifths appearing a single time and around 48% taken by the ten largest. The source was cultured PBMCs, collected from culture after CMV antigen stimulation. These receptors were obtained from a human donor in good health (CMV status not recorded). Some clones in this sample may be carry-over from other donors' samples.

CDR3 amino acids: CASSFVGVVGAFF. The CDR3 nucleotides are TGTGCCAGCAGCTTTGTCGGGGTAGTAGGAGCTTTCTTT. The chain is built from TRBV5-6 and TRBJ1-1; D remains unclear. V gave up 2 bases and J gave up 10 bases, with 15 bases separating them. CDR1 and CDR2 (germline): SGHDT, YYEEEE. The CDR3 is 13 amino acids.

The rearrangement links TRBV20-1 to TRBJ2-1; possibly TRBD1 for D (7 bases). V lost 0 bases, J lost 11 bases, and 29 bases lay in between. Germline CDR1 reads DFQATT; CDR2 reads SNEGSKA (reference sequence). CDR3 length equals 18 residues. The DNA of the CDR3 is TGCAGTGCTAGAGATCACCCCCAGGGGGGCATCCCGGCGGGCCAGCAGTTCTTC. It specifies CSARDHPQGGIPAGQQFF.